The 26 T cell receptor beta chains reported below all come from one sample, sequenced in a study of cytomegalovirus exposure and HLA in healthy donors. TCRdb's copy holds only in-frame clones and misses some; the assay was immunoSEQ multiplex PCR. The profile shows roughly 60,000 clones, roughly 96% of them singletons. Sequences were obtained from PBMCs. These receptors came from a woman under 30 in good health and CMV-seropositive.

This clone was seen a single time. This rearrangement joins TRBV27 to TRBJ2-2; D uncertain. The CDR3 contains 14 residues. V dropped 6 bases and J dropped 0 bases, with 8 bases sitting between them. Per the germline V gene, CDR1 is MNHEY and CDR2 is SMNVEV (reference sequence). The CDR3 nucleotides are TGTGCCAGCAGCCTACAGACGAACACCGGGGAGCTGTTTTTT. Translated, it gives CASSLQTNTGELFF.

This chain uses TRBV6-6 with TRBJ1-5; weak D call: TRBD1 (5 bases). This CDR3 is 14 amino acids long. CDR1 and CDR2 from the germline V gene are MNHNY and SVGAGI (reference sequence). The V and J ends lost 7 bases and 7 bases respectively, with 17 bases between them. The CDR3: CASTPGLREQPQHF. Here the CDR3 DNA reads TGTGCCAGCACCCCGGGACTCCGGGAGCAGCCCCAGCATTTT.

The rearrangement joins TRBV15 to TRBJ2-7; 8 bases line up with TRBD2. CDR1 and CDR2 (germline): LNHNV, YYDKDF (reference sequence). V trimming: 0 bases; J trimming: 4 bases; junction bases outside the gene matches: 11. The CDR3 is made up of 17 amino acids. Here the CDR3 reads CATSREGQVGRGYEQYF. The CDR3 nucleotides are TGTGCCACCAGCAGAGAGGGTCAGGTCGGGAGGGGGTACGAGCAGTACTTC.

This clone was observed once. CDR3 DNA: TGTGCCAGCAGCTTAGGGCGAGTCCCTGGAAACACCATATATTTT. This sequence encodes CASSLGRVPGNTIYF. V is TRBV13 and J is TRBJ1-3; D gene ambiguous. From germline, CDR1 is PRHDT and CDR2 FYEKMQ (reference sequence). The CDR3 is 15 amino acids. Trimming left V 0 bases short and J 2 bases short, with 8 bases between.

The gene calls are TRBV30 and TRBJ1-2, with a tentative D call TRBD1 (6 bases). In germline, CDR1 is GTSNPN, CDR2 SVGIG (reference sequence). The CDR3 contains 12 residues. V gave up 7 bases and J gave up 0 bases, with 9 bases separating them. Written as DNA, the CDR3 is TGTGCCTTTCCAGGGGCTAACTATGGCTACACCTTC. Translation: CAFPGANYGYTF.

CDR3 region: CASSQIEAFF. Written as DNA, the CDR3 is TGTGCCAGCAGCCAAATCGAAGCTTTCTTT. The chain is built from TRBV13 and TRBJ1-1; no definite D call. Germline V gene data show CDR1 as PRHDT and CDR2 as FYEKMQ (reference sequence). The CDR3 is 10 amino acids. V was clipped by 5 bases and J by 8 bases, with 6 bases between them.

This chain links TRBV29-1 with TRBJ2-7; perhaps TRBD1 as D (5 bases). This CDR3 is 11 amino acids long. V was clipped by 2 bases and J by 5 bases, with 7 bases between them. Germline V CDR1 and CDR2: SQVTM, ANQGSEA. This chain's CDR3 is CSVELGHEQYF. For the CDR3, the DNA is TGCAGCGTTGAACTGGGGCACGAGCAGTACTTC.

This rearrangement joins TRBV2 to TRBJ2-3; D uncertain. The ends were cut back, 6 bases at V and 2 bases at J, with 15 bases in the middle. The CDR3 length is 15 residues. The germline CDR1 and CDR2 sequences are SNHLY and FYNNEI. CDR3 sequence reads: CASSGEFGATDTQYF. The CDR3 DNA reads as TGTGCCAGCAGCGGAGAGTTCGGAGCCACAGATACGCAGTATTTT.

The rearrangement links TRBV28 to TRBJ1-5; 8 bases are a match to TRBD1. J gave up 4 bases and V 8 bases, and 7 bases lay outside the gene matches. Germline V gene data show CDR1 as MDHEN and CDR2 as SYDVKM. The CDR3 has 14 amino acids. The CDR3 sequence is CASQRQGMNQPQHF. The DNA of the CDR3 is TGTGCCAGCCAGAGACAGGGGATGAATCAGCCCCAGCATTTT.

The J gene is TRBJ1-2, the V gene TRBV7-9, with D perhaps TRBD1 (6 bases). Germline V CDR1 and CDR2: SEHNR, FQNEAQ (reference sequence). The CDR3 sequence is 16 residues long. Trimming cost V 5 bases and J 7 bases, with 23 bases left between them. This chain's CDR3 is CASSPTAGEIFGGYTF. Written as DNA, the CDR3 is TGTGCCAGCAGCCCCACGGCAGGGGAAATTTTCGGTGGCTACACCTTC. The full variable domain, rest sourced from reference TRBV7-9 and TRBJ1-2, is DTGVSQNPRHKITKRGQNVTFRCDPISEHNRLYWYRQTLGQGPEFLTYFQNEAQLEKSRLLSDRFSAERPKGSFSTLEIQRTEQGDSAMYLCASSPTAGEIFGGYTFGSGTRLTVV.

The V call is TRBV5-1, the J call TRBJ2-2; D is perhaps TRBD1 (6 bases). This CDR3 region has 14 residues. Germline V gives CDR1 SGHRS, CDR2 YFSETQ. V lost 0 bases to trimming and J lost 7 bases, with 10 bases between them. DNA of the CDR3: TGCGCCAGCAGCTTGGACAGGGCAGGCGGGGAGCTGTTTTTT. Its translation: CASSLDRAGGELFF.

This clone was counted once. The chain links TRBV7-9 to TRBJ1-4, with TRBD1 as a possible D gene (6 bases). V lost 5 bases, J lost 8 bases, and 18 bases lay in between. The CDR3 runs to 15 residues. Germline CDR1 and CDR2: SEHNR and FQNEAQ (reference sequence). The CDR3 region is CASSQGGAGLEKLFF. Here the CDR3 DNA reads TGTGCCAGCAGCCAAGGGGGGGCAGGGTTGGAAAAACTGTTTTTT.

The chain joins TRBV29-1 to TRBJ1-4, with unresolved D. CDR3 size: 11 residues. V lost 5 bases and J lost 7, with 8 bases in between. The germline V gene encodes CDR1 SQVTM and CDR2 ANQGSEA. The CDR3 sequence: CSVIRGEKLFF. DNA for the CDR3: TGCAGCGTTATCCGAGGTGAAAAACTGTTTTTT.

V and J are TRBV6-6 and TRBJ2-7; 7 bases agree with TRBD1. Germline V CDR1 and CDR2: MNHNY, SVGAGI (reference sequence). V dropped 5 bases and J dropped 2; count of bases not matched to a gene: 9. This CDR3 region has 15 residues. CDR3 sequence: CASSKTGERAYEQYF. The CDR3 coding sequence is TGTGCCAGCAGTAAAACAGGGGAACGAGCCTACGAGCAGTACTTC.

The rearrangement links TRBV4-1 to TRBJ2-7; a possible D gene is TRBD2 (6 bases). The germline V and J ends were trimmed by 0 bases and 3 bases, with 12 bases remaining between them. Germline V gene lookup returns CDR1 MGHRA and CDR2 YSYEKL. The CDR3 covers 15 residues. The CDR3 spells CASSQDPGLGYEQYF. Written as DNA, the CDR3 is TGCGCCAGCAGCCAAGATCCGGGACTCGGCTACGAGCAGTACTTC.

The rearrangement joins TRBV6-1 to TRBJ2-2, with 8 nucleotides matching TRBD1. Trimming cost V 4 bases and J 5 bases; bases outside gene matches: 6. CDR3 length: 15 amino acids. Germline CDR1 and CDR2: MNHNS and SASEGT. The CDR3 sequence is CASSGTGYETGELFF. In DNA form, the CDR3 reads TGTGCCAGCAGTGGGACAGGGTATGAAACCGGGGAGCTGTTTTTT.

This chain uses TRBV7-3 with TRBJ2-1, with D possibly TRBD1 on 7 matching bases. From germline, CDR1 is SGHTA and CDR2 FQGTGA. The CDR3 is made up of 15 amino acids. V was clipped by 0 bases and J by 5 bases, with 11 bases between them. Here the CDR3 reads CASSLTRGQNNEQFF. Written as DNA, the CDR3 is TGTGCCAGCAGCTTAACGCGGGGACAGAACAATGAGCAGTTCTTC.

The CDR3 loop is CGLATSETQYF. The CDR3 DNA sequence: TGTGGTCTAGCGACCTCAGAGACCCAGTACTTC. The genes are TRBV2 and TRBJ2-5, with D possibly being TRBD2 (6 bases). CDR1 is SNHLY, CDR2 FYNNEI, per germline. The CDR3 has 11 residues.

This chain connects TRBV6-1 to TRBJ2-5; tentatively, D is TRBD2 (6 bases). Germline V gene data show CDR1 as MNHNS and CDR2 as SASEGT. The CDR3 runs 14 residues. Trimming took off 2 bases at V and 3 bases at J, with 10 bases between the two ends. The CDR3 DNA is TGTGCCAGCAGTGAATACGGGGGTAAAGAGACCCAGTACTTC. Protein: CASSEYGGKETQYF.

The V gene is TRBV19, the J gene TRBJ2-1, with TRBD2 identical over 12 bases. CDR1 LNHDA and CDR2 SQIVND come from the germline V gene (reference sequence). V lost 7 bases to trimming and J lost 4 bases; unmatched junction nucleotides: 5. There are 15 residues in the CDR3. The CDR3 DNA follows: TGTGCCAGTACCCCTAGCGGGGGGGCTTACAATGAGCAGTTCTTC. Translating gives CASTPSGGAYNEQFF.

This chain uses TRBV30 with TRBJ1-4; 10 nucleotides line up with TRBD1. Germline V gives CDR1 GTSNPN, CDR2 SVGIG (reference sequence). After removal of 3 bases from V and 3 bases from J, the junction contained 10 bases not matched to a gene. The CDR3 loop spans 17 amino acids. The CDR3 bases are TGTGCCTGGAGCCCCCGGGACAGGGGAGCGCCTAATGAAAAACTGTTTTTT. It yields the protein CAWSPRDRGAPNEKLFF.

The J gene is TRBJ2-7, the V gene TRBV2; TRBD1 agrees at 7 bases. The V gene end was trimmed by 4 bases and the J gene end by 5 bases; junction bases not matched to a gene: 5. The length of the CDR3 is 13 residues. Germline CDR1 SNHLY, CDR2 FYNNEI. The CDR3 bases are TGTGCCAGCAGTGTCATAGGGGGCAACGAGCAGTACTTC. Its translation: CASSVIGGNEQYF. Variable domain in full (rest from reference TRBV2 and TRBJ2-7): EPEVTQTPSHQVTQMGQEVILRCVPISNHLYFYWYRQILGQKVEFLVSFYNNEISEKSEIFDDQFSVERPDGSNFTLKIRSTKLEDSAMYFCASSVIGGNEQYFGPGTRLTVT.

The chain uses TRBV10-3 and TRBJ1-2, with D possibly being TRBD1 (6 bases). The germline V gene has CDR1 ENHRY and CDR2 SYGVKD. With 3 bases removed from V and 8 bases from J, the gap between germline ends came to 16 bases. This CDR3 has 14 amino acids. CDR3 loop: CAISEYTGSDGYTF. DNA for the CDR3: TGTGCCATCAGTGAATATACAGGGTCGGACGGCTACACCTTC.

This chain uses TRBV4-1 with TRBJ1-5; 7 nucleotides agree with TRBD1. This CDR3 has 15 residues. Germline V gene data show CDR1 as MGHRA and CDR2 as YSYEKL. With 4 bases clipped from V and 5 bases from J, the junction kept 8 bases outside the gene matches. The CDR3 DNA reads as TGCGCCAGCAGCCGAACCGGGACAGAGTATCAGCCCCAGCATTTT. Its protein is CASSRTGTEYQPQHF.

V gene TRBV30 combines with J gene TRBJ2-5; 9 positions match TRBD2. V shed 7 bases and J 1 base; nucleotides not matched to a gene: 4. Germline CDR1 and CDR2: GTSNPN and SVGIG (reference sequence). The CDR3 is 13 residues long. The CDR3 loop is CAYLTSGQETQYF. DNA of the CDR3: TGTGCCTACCTGACTAGCGGCCAAGAGACCCAGTACTTC. The whole variable domain, filled in from reference TRBV30 and TRBJ2-5, reads SQTIHQWPATLVQPVGSPLSLECTVEGTSNPNLYWYRQAAGRGLQLLFYSVGIGQISSEVPQNLSASRPQDRQFILSSKKLLLSDSGFYLCAYLTSGQETQYFGPGTRLLVL.

This clone appeared a single time. This chain joins TRBV19 and TRBJ2-2, with D hard to call. Germline lookup yields CDR1 LNHDA and CDR2 SQIVND (reference sequence). The CDR3 totals 12 residues. V lost 7 bases, J lost 9 bases, and 12 bases lay in between. In DNA form, the CDR3 reads TGTGCCAGTATTAATCCCCCCTGGGAGCTGTTTTTT. It translates to CASINPPWELFF.